This T cell receptor (beta chain) was obtained from a study of early T cells in non-severe SARS-CoV-2 infection. Study-level information: Investigators sequenced bulk RNA drawn from unsorted whole blood, and chains remained unpaired.

Study-wide results and limits: Matching results from VDJdb favored anti-spike CD8 responses, leaving private and CD4 specificities undetected.

Trimming at V came to 4 bases and at J to 2 bases, leaving 7 bases not matched to a gene. This CDR3 contains 16 residues. Attached unique molecular identifiers marked individual cDNA molecules. MiXCR, run by TCRdb on the 5' RACE reads, gives a single entry per CDR3 protein. This table holds some 59,000 distinct CDR3 sequences, roughly a tenth found once. At least ten counts were recorded for this clonotype. Its antigen is undetermined. This TCR came from an adult who was a healthcare worker with PCR-confirmed SARS-CoV-2 infection or an uninfected control (not recorded which). The material sequenced was whole blood. V is TRBV12-3 or TRBV12-4 and J is TRBJ1-2; 10 bases are shared with TRBD1. The CDR3 DNA reads TGTGCCAGCAGTTCGTGGATGACAGGGGGCAACTATGGCTACACCTTC. As protein: CASSSWMTGGNYGYTF.